These 22 T cell receptor beta chains originate from one sample sequenced in a study of identical twins. One entry per CDR3 protein, called by TCRdb with MiXCR from the 5' RACE reads. The repertoire includes hundreds of thousands of distinct CDR3 sequences, over 9% of them detected once, and around 1.6% sits in the top ten. This same sample was also part of a study on yellow fever vaccine responses in identical twins.

Sequencing was carried out using PBMCs. These receptors were taken from a woman between 18 and 29 years old in good health.

The chain links TRBV6-5 to TRBJ1-2; D is ambiguous. The CDR3 runs to 15 residues. The germline V gene encodes CDR1 MNHEY and CDR2 SVGAGI. Trimming left V 0 bases short and J 5 bases short, with 13 bases between. CDR3 region: CASSYSIQEGYGYTF. The DNA of the CDR3 is TGTGCCAGCAGTTACTCGATTCAGGAGGGTTATGGCTACACCTTC.

The J gene is TRBJ2-3, the V gene TRBV20-1; 7 bases agree with TRBD2. CDR1 and CDR2 from the germline V gene are DFQATT and SNEGSKA (reference sequence). The CDR3 sequence is 13 residues long. V trimming: 6 bases; J trimming: 4 bases; junction bases outside the gene matches: 7. This chain's CDR3 is CSAGGGWADTQYF. As DNA, the CDR3 is TGCAGTGCGGGGGGGGGTTGGGCAGATACGCAGTATTTT.

This clonotype was observed a handful of times. This chain connects TRBV2 to TRBJ2-7, with D perhaps TRBD2 (5 bases). CDR1 SNHLY and CDR2 FYNNEI come from the germline V gene. The CDR3 contains 15 residues. Trimming cost V 2 bases and J 4 bases, with 15 bases left between them. CDR3 DNA: TGTGCCAGCAGTGAAAGTGACTACCCGCTTTACGAGCAGTACTTC. Protein product: CASSESDYPLYEQYF.

This clonotype was seen many times. The chain has TRBV15 and TRBJ2-1; either TRBD1 or TRBD2 may supply D (6 bases each). The V gene's germline CDR1 is LNHNV and CDR2 YYDKDF (reference sequence). The CDR3 sequence is 14 residues long. The V and J ends lost 0 bases and 8 bases respectively, with 11 bases between them. The chain's CDR3 is CATSRDGGGYEQFF. In DNA form, the CDR3 reads TGTGCCACCAGCAGAGACGGAGGGGGGTATGAGCAGTTCTTC. The complete variable domain, with remaining parts taken from reference TRBV15 and TRBJ2-1, reads DAMVIQNPRYQVTQFGKPVTLSCSQTLNHNVMYWYQQKSSQAPKLLFHYYDKDFNNEADTPDNFQSRRPNTSFCFLDIRSPGLGDTAMYLCATSRDGGGYEQFFGPGTRLTVL.

This clonotype was detected only a few times. This chain uses TRBV4-2 with TRBJ1-4; D possibly corresponds to TRBD1 (5 bases). With 5 bases removed from V and 3 bases from J, the gap between germline ends came to 16 bases. CDR1 is LGHNA and CDR2 is YNFKEQ in the germline V gene. CDR3 length: 16 residues. The CDR3 DNA is TGTGCCAGCAGCGATCGGGGGGAAGCAGCTAATGAAAAACTGTTTTTT. This codes for CASSDRGEAANEKLFF.

This sequence joins TRBV5-1 and TRBJ2-1, with 8 bases aligning to TRBD2. This CDR3 spans 19 amino acids. With 1 base clipped from V and 8 bases from J, the junction kept 20 bases outside the gene matches. Germline V CDR1 and CDR2: SGHRS, YFSETQ. CDR3 sequence reads: CASSLNGGASLVGSDEQFF. The CDR3 DNA reads as TGCGCCAGCAGCTTGAACGGGGGGGCCAGCCTAGTGGGGTCCGATGAGCAGTTCTTC.

This clonotype was counted between two and nine times. The J gene is TRBJ1-1, the V gene TRBV12-3 or TRBV12-4; 11 bases agree with TRBD1. CDR3 length equals 15 residues. V lost 6 bases, J lost 5 bases, and 8 bases stayed unmatched. DNA for the CDR3: TGTGCCAGCAGAGATCGGACAGGGGGCTGGACTGAAGCTTTCTTT. Residues: CASRDRTGGWTEAFF.

This chain uses TRBV6-5 with TRBJ2-1; tentative D call: TRBD2 (7 bases). Germline V gene data show CDR1 as MNHEY and CDR2 as SVGAGI. This CDR3 contains 16 residues. V lost 2 bases and J 2 bases, leaving 13 bases between the germline ends. CDR3 DNA: TGTGCCAGCAGTTACGGGCGGGGGCCCACCTACAATGAGCAGTTCTTC. Its translation: CASSYGRGPTYNEQFF.

The chain joins TRBV14 to TRBJ2-1; D assignment may be TRBD1 or TRBD2 (5 bases each). V lost 0 bases, J lost 7 bases, and 16 bases lay in between. Germline values: CDR1 SGHDN, CDR2 FVKESK. The CDR3 consists of 16 residues. This CDR3 is CASSQDARDPRNEQFF. As DNA, the CDR3 is TGTGCCAGCAGCCAAGACGCAAGGGACCCCAGGAATGAGCAGTTCTTC.

This clonotype was seen more than once but under ten times. In nucleotides, the CDR3 is TGTGCCAGTAGACAGAGACCCGGGGTTACGAACACTGAAGCTTTCTTT. This sequence encodes CASRQRPGVTNTEAFF. This chain joins TRBV19 and TRBJ1-1; no definite D call. V was clipped by 6 bases and J by 1 base, with 18 bases between them. CDR1 and CDR2 from the germline V gene are LNHDA and SQIVND (reference sequence). The CDR3 runs to 16 residues.

V usage is TRBV7-6 and J usage is TRBJ2-3; TRBD2 is a possible D gene (5 bases). The CDR3 length is 15 residues. The V gene's germline CDR1 is SGHVS and CDR2 FNYEAQ. V lost 1 base to trimming and J lost 1 base, with 9 bases between them. CDR3 DNA: TGTGCCAGCAGCTTAGTCGAGAGGGGCACAGATACGCAGTATTTT. Its translation is CASSLVERGTDTQYF.

This clonotype has more than one count but fewer than ten. The V gene is TRBV7-2, the J gene TRBJ2-7; 9 bases line up with TRBD1. There are 15 residues in the CDR3. Trimming took 1 base from V and 4 from J; bases not matched to a gene: 5. Germline CDR1 and CDR2: SGHTA and FQGNSA. The CDR3 region has the DNA TGTGCCAGCAGCTTAGGTGGACAGGGGTATTACGAGCAGTACTTC. Translation gives CASSLGGQGYYEQYF.

Comment on this clonotype: Just one base apart from a much larger clone, this may be a read error. J is TRBJ2-7 and V is TRBV28; D ambiguous. The V gene lost 2 bases and the J gene lost 7 bases, with 9 bases spanning the gap. In germline, CDR1 is MDHEN, CDR2 SYDVKM. CDR3 length: 12 residues. The CDR3: CASSLDGREQYF. CDR3 nucleotides: TGTGCCAGCAGTTTAGACGGAAGGGAGCAGTACTTC. Together with reference TRBV28 and TRBJ2-7, the CDR3 gives the full variable domain: DVKVTQSSRYLVKRTGEKVFLECVQDMDHENMFWYRQDPGLGLRLIYFSYDVKMKEKGDIPEGYSVSREKKERFSLILESASTNQTSMYLCASSLDGREQYFGPGTRLTVT.

The rearrangement joins TRBV11-2 to TRBJ2-1; D is undetermined. Trimming took off 5 bases at V and 7 bases at J, with 27 bases between the two ends. The CDR3 runs to 18 residues. The V gene's germline CDR1 is SGHAT and CDR2 FQNNGV. CDR3 sequence reads: CASSARRWVGFSENEQFF. Written as DNA, the CDR3 is TGTGCCAGCAGCGCCCGTAGGTGGGTGGGTTTTAGTGAGAATGAGCAGTTCTTC.

At least ten counts were recorded for this clonotype. This rearrangement joins TRBV4-1 to TRBJ2-1; the match to TRBD2 covers 9 bases. With V trimmed by 0 bases and J by 13 bases, 7 bases remained unmatched. CDR3 length: 14 residues. CDR1 and CDR2 from the germline V gene are MGHRA and YSYEKL. The CDR3 loop is CASSQEYSGRIQFF. The CDR3 DNA follows: TGCGCCAGCAGCCAAGAGTATAGCGGGAGAATCCAGTTCTTC.

The table lists this clonotype with a few counts. The rearrangement joins TRBV27 to TRBJ2-1, with D perhaps matching TRBD2 (6 bases). Trimming took off 7 bases at V and 9 bases at J, with 13 bases between the two ends. CDR3 length: 12 amino acids. Germline-derived CDR1 and CDR2 are MNHEY and SMNVEV (reference sequence). The chain's CDR3 is CASTGRGFEQFF. CDR3 bases: TGTGCCAGCACCGGTCGGGGGTTTGAGCAGTTCTTC.

The chain has TRBV18 and TRBJ1-2; no definite D call. The CDR3 length is 12 residues. Germline values: CDR1 KGHSH, CDR2 LQKENI. Trimming shortened V by 6 bases and J by 4 bases, and 9 bases separated the two germline ends. As DNA, the CDR3 is TGTGCCAGCTCTGAAAATTTCTATGGCTACACCTTC. Translating gives CASSENFYGYTF.

This clonotype was seen a few times. The chain uses TRBV11-2 and TRBJ2-7; 12 bases map to TRBD2. CDR3 length: 19 amino acids. Germline V gene sequence: CDR1 SGHAT, CDR2 FQNNGV. With 3 bases clipped from V and 0 bases from J, the junction kept 12 bases outside the gene matches. CDR3 region: CASSLQLRLAGVGSYEQYF. The CDR3 nucleotides read TGTGCCAGCAGCTTGCAGTTGCGACTAGCGGGAGTCGGCTCCTACGAGCAGTACTTC.

The rearrangement uses TRBV7-9 and TRBJ2-7, with D possibly being TRBD2 (5 bases). V was cut by 5 bases and J by 6 bases, with 14 bases left in between. Germline CDR1 is SEHNR and CDR2 is FQNEAQ (reference sequence). This CDR3 comprises 13 residues. CDR3 DNA: TGTGCCAGCAGCCCTTCGGGAATAGCCGAGCAGTACTTC. Protein product: CASSPSGIAEQYF. Together with reference TRBV7-9 and TRBJ2-7, the CDR3 gives the full variable domain: DTGVSQNPRHKITKRGQNVTFRCDPISEHNRLYWYRQTLGQGPEFLTYFQNEAQLEKSRLLSDRFSAERPKGSFSTLEIQRTEQGDSAMYLCASSPSGIAEQYFGPGTRLTVT.

The chain links TRBV28 to TRBJ2-1; D gene uncertain. Germline values: CDR1 MDHEN, CDR2 SYDVKM. The CDR3 length is 15 residues. The V gene lost 3 bases and the J gene lost 10 bases, with 19 bases spanning the gap. The CDR3 protein is CASSFNTNGPMEQFF. The CDR3 DNA reads as TGTGCCAGCAGTTTTAATACTAACGGACCAATGGAGCAGTTCTTC.

This clonotype was counted a few times. The chain couples TRBV11-2 to TRBJ2-3; D gene ambiguous. The CDR3 is made up of 14 amino acids. Germline V lookup: CDR1 SGHAT, CDR2 FQNNGV. The ends were cut back, 1 base at V and 9 bases at J, with 14 bases in the middle. The CDR3 is CASSLANQGGTQYF. CDR3 coding DNA: TGTGCCAGCAGCTTAGCGAACCAAGGTGGGACGCAGTATTTT.

This clonotype was counted only a few times. The genes are TRBV25-1 and TRBJ1-6; D unresolved. The V end lost 1 base, the J end lost 6 bases, and 10 bases lay between the germline ends. This CDR3 contains 15 residues. The germline CDR1 and CDR2 sequences are MGHDK and SYGVNS. In nucleotides, the CDR3 is TGTGCCAGCAGTGAATCGCCGGGATCTAATTCACCCCTCCACTTT. Residues: CASSESPGSNSPLHF. Supplemented by reference TRBV25-1 and TRBJ1-6, the full variable domain reads EADIYQTPRYLVIGTGKKITLECSQTMGHDKMYWYQQDPGMELHLIHYSYGVNSTEKGDLSSESTVSRIRTEHFPLTLESARPSHTSQYLCASSESPGSNSPLHFGNGTRLTVT.